The next 27 T cell receptor beta chains were all read from a single sample in a study of OX40 agonist ivuxolimab in advanced cancers. The method was the immunoSEQ multiplex PCR assay. The table comes from immuneACCESS by way of TCRdb, which keeps in-frame sequences with V and J called. Part of the clones is missing from these tables; in studies checked, under half for an unresolved V gene and the rest for unknown reasons. This sample is represented by 90,000 to 95,000 clones; more than 70% of them were singletons. The ten largest clones capture around 4% of the sample. Source: CD4+ or CD8+ T cells sorted from blood, taken in a trial of the OX40 agonist ivuxolimab. The origin of the receptors is an adult with an advanced solid tumor such as melanoma, head and neck, liver or kidney cancer.

The sample holds one count of this clone. The chain uses TRBV11-2 and TRBJ2-5; 13 bases are a match to TRBD2. Per the germline V gene, CDR1 is SGHAT and CDR2 is FQNNGV. V was clipped by 6 bases and J by 11 bases; unmatched bases: 12. The CDR3 contains 15 residues. The CDR3 spells CASRSGLAGAGEQYF. In DNA form, the CDR3 reads TGTGCCAGCAGGTCCGGACTAGCGGGAGCGGGAGAGCAGTACTTC.

The gene calls are TRBV25-1 and TRBJ2-7, with TRBD2 matching 10 bases. Germline CDR1 MGHDK, CDR2 SYGVNS. Trimming removed 5 bases from V and 0 bases from J; junction bases left unmatched: 4. The CDR3 spans 15 residues. CDR3 in amino acids: CASSSASGGSYEQYF. CDR3 DNA: TGTGCCAGCAGTTCCGCTAGCGGGGGCTCCTACGAGCAGTACTTC.

The J gene is TRBJ2-5, the V gene TRBV11-3; 9 bases are a match to TRBD2. Germline loops: CDR1 SGHNT, CDR2 YENEEA. The CDR3 contains 14 residues. J lost 5 bases, V lost 3 bases, and 4 bases had no gene match. The CDR3 DNA reads TGTGCCAGCAGCTTTCTTAGCGGGAGTGAGACCCAGTACTTC. This gives the protein CASSFLSGSETQYF.

In its sample, this clone was seen once. This chain connects TRBV5-4 to TRBJ2-2; D ambiguous. Trimming pared 4 bases from V and 4 bases from J, leaving 5 bases between. The CDR3 length is 12 residues. Per the germline V gene, CDR1 is SGHNT and CDR2 is YYREEE (reference sequence). The CDR3 region has the DNA TGTGCCAGCAGCCTGACCACCGGGGAGCTGTTTTTT. As protein: CASSLTTGELFF.

The gene calls are TRBV10-3 and TRBJ2-5, with a possible D match to TRBD2 (6 bases). CDR1 and CDR2 (germline): ENHRY, SYGVKD. The CDR3 length is 15 residues. The germline V and J ends were trimmed by 5 bases and 2 bases, with 15 bases remaining between them. As DNA, the CDR3 is TGTGCCATCAGTATAGGGACTGACCAACAAGAGACCCAGTACTTC. It translates to CAISIGTDQQETQYF.

The genes are TRBV7-2 and TRBJ2-7, with no clear D. The CDR3 runs 16 residues. Trimming took 2 bases from V and 2 from J, leaving 16 bases between them. Germline lookup yields CDR1 SGHTA and CDR2 FQGNSA. The CDR3 spells CASSLSWISRPYEQYF. The CDR3 coding sequence is TGTGCCAGCAGCTTATCATGGATTAGCAGGCCCTACGAGCAGTACTTC.

The chain combines TRBV2 with TRBJ1-1; 7 nucleotides align to TRBD1. J gave up 0 bases and V 5 bases, and 6 bases lay outside the gene matches. The CDR3 runs to 15 residues. Germline CDR1 SNHLY, CDR2 FYNNEI. The CDR3 region is CASSSRQGLNTEAFF. CDR3 DNA: TGTGCCAGCAGTTCCCGACAGGGCCTGAACACTGAAGCTTTCTTT.

The chain joins TRBV19 to TRBJ2-2; no clear D gene. The V gene lost 6 bases and the J gene lost 6 bases, with 8 bases spanning the gap. The CDR3 covers 12 residues. From germline, CDR1 is LNHDA and CDR2 SQIVND (reference sequence). The CDR3 DNA follows: TGTGCCAGTAGCGTAAGAGCCGGGGAGCTGTTTTTT. As protein: CASSVRAGELFF.

The rearrangement uses TRBV9 and TRBJ2-1, with D uncertain. V dropped 0 bases and J dropped 7 bases, with 8 bases sitting between them. The CDR3 has 13 residues. Germline-derived CDR1 and CDR2 are SGDLS and YYNGEE. The CDR3 bases are TGTGCCAGCAGCGTAGTTCCAGGTAATGAGCAGTTCTTC. Its protein product is CASSVVPGNEQFF.

The chain carries TRBV19 and TRBJ1-3; 9 positions match TRBD1. This CDR3 is 16 amino acids long. J was trimmed by 5 bases and V by 3 bases; bases with no gene match: 8. The germline CDR1 and CDR2 sequences are LNHDA and SQIVND (reference sequence). The CDR3 sequence is CASSIPGTGLRNTIYF. CDR3 nucleotides: TGTGCCAGTAGTATCCCCGGGACAGGGTTAAGAAACACCATATATTTT. Combining the CDR3 with reference TRBV19 and TRBJ1-3 gives the whole variable domain DGGITQSPKYLFRKEGQNVTLSCEQNLNHDAMYWYRQDPGQGLRLIYYSQIVNDFQKGDIAEGYSVSREKKESFPLTVTSAQKNPTAFYLCASSIPGTGLRNTIYFGEGSWLTVV.

This rearrangement joins TRBV27 to TRBJ1-2; TRBD1 matches 7 bases. V lost 0 bases to trimming and J lost 7 bases; unmatched junction nucleotides: 5. CDR3 length: 14 residues. Germline loops: CDR1 MNHEY, CDR2 SMNVEV (reference sequence). CDR3 sequence: CASSLSGGKAGYTF. The CDR3 region has the DNA TGTGCCAGCAGTTTATCAGGGGGCAAAGCTGGCTACACCTTC.

J is TRBJ1-5 and V is TRBV6-5, with D possibly TRBD1 on 5 matching bases. The length of the CDR3 is 15 residues. V was cut by 0 bases and J by 3 bases, with 9 bases left in between. CDR1 is MNHEY, CDR2 SVGAGI, per germline. In DNA form, the CDR3 reads TGTGCCAGCAGTTACTCTTCAGGGAACAATCAGCCCCAGCATTTT. Translation: CASSYSSGNNQPQHF.

This chain uses TRBV6-1 with TRBJ1-5; 9 nucleotides match TRBD1. V lost 4 bases to trimming and J lost 4 bases; unmatched junction nucleotides: 8. The germline V gene encodes CDR1 MNHNS and CDR2 SASEGT. CDR3 length equals 16 residues. DNA of the CDR3: TGTGCCAGCAGTGCTGTGACGGGGACAGGGAATCAGCCCCAGCATTTT. This translates into CASSAVTGTGNQPQHF.

This chain joins TRBV30 and TRBJ2-1; D remains unclear. V lost 0 bases, J lost 3 bases, and 9 bases lay in between. CDR1 and CDR2 from the germline V gene are GTSNPN and SVGIG (reference sequence). This CDR3 spans 14 amino acids. This chain's CDR3 is CAWSVSNIYNEQFF. The CDR3 DNA sequence: TGTGCCTGGAGTGTCTCAAATATCTACAATGAGCAGTTCTTC.

The chain combines TRBV9 with TRBJ1-3; D is unresolved. The CDR3 runs to 15 residues. The germline CDR1 and CDR2 sequences are SGDLS and YYNGEE. The V gene lost 5 bases and the J gene lost 0 bases, with 12 bases spanning the gap. CDR3 protein: CASSGEVSSGNTIYF. The CDR3 region has the DNA TGTGCCAGCAGTGGGGAAGTCTCCTCTGGAAACACCATATATTTT.

The rearrangement links TRBV5-5 to TRBJ1-1; TRBD1 matches at 7 bases. This CDR3 is 14 amino acids long. Trimming cost V 4 bases and J 0 bases; bases outside gene matches: 3. The germline V gene has CDR1 SGHKS and CDR2 YYEKEE (reference sequence). CDR3 amino acids: CASSIQGMNTEAFF. The CDR3 nucleotides read TGTGCCAGCAGCATACAGGGGATGAACACTGAAGCTTTCTTT.

The rearrangement joins TRBV6-1 to TRBJ1-5; TRBD1 is a possible D gene (5 bases). The CDR3 is made up of 18 amino acids. CDR1 and CDR2 from the germline V gene are MNHNS and SASEGT. Trimming left V 0 bases short and J 7 bases short, with 22 bases between. Written as DNA, the CDR3 is TGTGCCAGCAGTGAAGCGACAACTCGACAGTTGCTTCAGCAGCCCCAGCATTTT. Translating gives CASSEATTRQLLQQPQHF.

The chain recombines TRBV10-3 with TRBJ1-5; the D gene is possibly TRBD1 (5 bases). This CDR3 spans 13 amino acids. The V gene lost 4 bases and the J gene lost 3 bases, with 7 bases spanning the gap. The germline V gene has CDR1 ENHRY and CDR2 SYGVKD. The CDR3: CAISGTYNQPQHF. The DNA of the CDR3 is TGTGCCATCAGTGGGACATACAATCAGCCCCAGCATTTT.

CDR3 sequence reads: CASSPGLGITEAFF. CDR3 coding DNA: TGTGCCAGCTCACCGGGCCTCGGGATAACTGAAGCTTTCTTT. The V and J genes are TRBV18 and TRBJ1-1, with D unclear. This CDR3 contains 14 residues. The germline V gene encodes CDR1 KGHSH and CDR2 LQKENI. V dropped 3 bases and J dropped 5 bases, with 13 bases sitting between them.

The sample holds one count of this clone. This chain uses TRBV4-1 with TRBJ2-7; D is ambiguous. This CDR3 is built from 13 residues. Germline lookup yields CDR1 MGHRA and CDR2 YSYEKL. Trimming cost V 1 base and J 3 bases, with 7 bases left between them. The CDR3 nucleotides read TGCGCCAGCAGCCAAGGGCCTATCTACGAGCAGTACTTC. It specifies CASSQGPIYEQYF.

The genes are TRBV6-5 and TRBJ2-5; 11 positions match TRBD2. Germline values: CDR1 MNHEY, CDR2 SVGAGI. This CDR3 spans 16 amino acids. J lost 3 bases, V lost 0 bases, and 3 bases had no gene match. The CDR3 DNA reads TGTGCCAGCAGTTACTCCGGACTAGCGGGTAAAGAGACCCAGTACTTC. This sequence encodes CASSYSGLAGKETQYF.

The chain employs TRBV29-1 and TRBJ2-1, with 14 nucleotides matching TRBD2. Germline trimming cut 4 bases from V and 2 bases from J; bases unmatched to any gene: 4. Per germline, CDR1 SQVTM and CDR2 ANQGSEA. This CDR3 has 16 amino acids. Here the CDR3 reads CSVVTSGRATYNEQFF. The CDR3 DNA follows: TGCAGCGTTGTGACTAGCGGGAGGGCCACCTACAATGAGCAGTTCTTC.

As concerns this clone: The sample contains more than one DNA sequence encoding this CDR3. The chain has TRBV2 and TRBJ2-3, with 7 bases aligning to TRBD2. There are 13 residues in the CDR3. Germline V CDR1 and CDR2: SNHLY, FYNNEI. With V trimmed by 5 bases and J by 1 base, 0 bases remained unmatched. This CDR3 is CASSLAGTDTQYF. The CDR3 nucleotides read TGTGCCAGCAGTCTAGCGGGCACAGATACGCAGTATTTT.

J is TRBJ2-1 and V is TRBV6-5, with D hard to call. Germline assignment: CDR1 MNHEY and CDR2 SVGAGI. The CDR3 length is 15 residues. Trimming pared 8 bases from V and 6 bases from J, leaving 20 bases between. The DNA of the CDR3 is TGTGCCAGCCGTAAGGACGCCTCCACTGCCAATGAGCAGTTCTTC. Its protein product is CASRKDASTANEQFF.

The gene calls are TRBV9 and TRBJ2-6; possibly TRBD1 for D (5 bases). Trimming removed 4 bases at V and 0 bases at J, with 11 bases between. The CDR3 covers 16 residues. Germline V lookup: CDR1 SGDLS, CDR2 YYNGEE. The chain's CDR3 is CASSPRTLSGANVLTF. CDR3 coding DNA: TGTGCCAGCAGCCCGAGGACACTCTCTGGGGCCAACGTCCTGACTTTC.

The genes are TRBV5-1 and TRBJ1-4; TRBD1 agrees at 8 bases. The junction had 4 bases not matched to a gene; V was cut back by 4 bases and J by 5 bases. The CDR3 is 14 residues long. Germline V CDR1 and CDR2: SGHRS, YFSETQ. CDR3 coding DNA: TGCGCCAGCAGCCAGGACAGGGTAAATGAAAAACTGTTTTTT. Translated, it gives CASSQDRVNEKLFF.

The chain is built from TRBV2 and TRBJ2-5; D could derive from TRBD1 or TRBD2 (5 bases each). Germline CDR1 and CDR2: SNHLY and FYNNEI. The V end was cut by 6 bases, the J end by 4 bases, with 18 bases between. CDR3 length: 15 amino acids. CDR3 nucleotides: TGTGCCAGCAGCGGTAGCGCAACCAGGGCAGAGACCCAGTACTTC. Residues: CASSGSATRAETQYF.